Below are 29 T cell receptor beta chains sequenced from a single sample in a study of shared clonotypes between healthy human individuals. Clones were read by immunoSEQ multiplex PCR, and TCRdb kept only the in-frame ones, dropping some. Here the sample spans about 1 million clones, about 74% being singletons. The sample comprised memory CD4+ T cells sorted from blood. The subset: CD45RA-negative fraction. These receptors originate from a man younger than 30 in good health.

The rearrangement links TRBV7-8 to TRBJ2-7; D may be TRBD2 (5 bases). Trimming removed 3 bases at V and 5 bases at J, with 8 bases between. CDR1 SGHVS and CDR2 FQNEAQ come from the germline V gene. The CDR3 runs 12 residues. The CDR3: CASSFGLDEQYF. The CDR3 DNA is TGTGCCAGCAGCTTCGGACTCGACGAGCAGTACTTC.

V gene TRBV30 combines with J gene TRBJ1-5; D is unclear. Trimming took 0 bases from V and 3 from J, leaving 9 bases between them. The CDR3 extends over 14 amino acids. Per the germline V gene, CDR1 is GTSNPN and CDR2 is SVGIG (reference sequence). The CDR3 loop reads CAWSVPQPNQPQHF. CDR3 nucleotides: TGTGCCTGGAGTGTACCACAGCCCAATCAGCCCCAGCATTTT. The full variable domain, with the rest looked up from reference TRBV30 and TRBJ1-5, is SQTIHQWPATLVQPVGSPLSLECTVEGTSNPNLYWYRQAAGRGLQLLFYSVGIGQISSEVPQNLSASRPQDRQFILSSKKLLLSDSGFYLCAWSVPQPNQPQHFGDGTRLSIL.

This clone was detected only once. The V and J genes are TRBV6-1 and TRBJ2-7; D unclear. V was shortened by 0 bases and J by 3 bases, with 9 bases between the two germline ends. Germline CDR1 and CDR2: MNHNS and SASEGT. This CDR3 is 14 amino acids long. CDR3 nucleotides: TGTGCCAGCAGTGAAGCACACGGGCTCTACGAGCAGTACTTC. Translation: CASSEAHGLYEQYF.

This rearrangement joins TRBV30 to TRBJ2-7; D is unclear. Per the germline V gene, CDR1 is GTSNPN and CDR2 is SVGIG (reference sequence). The CDR3 consists of 13 residues. V was shortened by 2 bases and J by 2 bases, with 10 bases between the two germline ends. The CDR3 DNA follows: TGTGCCTGGAGTTTACGGAGCCCCTACGAGCAGTACTTC. Residues: CAWSLRSPYEQYF.

V is TRBV19 and J is TRBJ2-1; D is unclear. CDR1 LNHDA and CDR2 SQIVND come from the germline V gene (reference sequence). V shed 3 bases and J shed 4 bases, with 19 bases lying between them. This CDR3 comprises 17 residues. In DNA, the CDR3 is TGTGCCAGTAGTATTGGGGTCGGGCAGAACCTATACAATGAGCAGTTCTTC. Residues: CASSIGVGQNLYNEQFF.

The rearrangement uses TRBV30 and TRBJ1-1; possible D gene TRBD1, 5 bases. CDR3 length equals 14 residues. Deletions cut 0 bases from V and 4 bases from J, with 12 bases between. Germline V CDR1 and CDR2: GTSNPN, SVGIG (reference sequence). The CDR3 here is CAWSVAAGGTEAFF. The CDR3, as DNA: TGTGCCTGGAGTGTTGCAGCCGGGGGCACTGAAGCTTTCTTT.

V is TRBV6-6 and J is TRBJ2-5; possibly TRBD2 for D (5 bases). The CDR3 is made up of 14 amino acids. In germline, CDR1 is MNHNY, CDR2 SVGAGI (reference sequence). The V gene lost 6 bases and the J gene lost 5 bases, with 16 bases spanning the gap. CDR3 protein: CASSTSYTGETQYF. CDR3 nucleotides: TGTGCCAGCAGCACGTCGTACACGGGGGAGACCCAGTACTTC.

With respect to this clone: One end of the junction does not line up with germline, which may come from a read error. This chain links TRBV6-4 with TRBJ2-1; a weak D match, TRBD2 (6 bases). CDR3 length: 17 residues. Germline assignment: CDR1 MRHNA and CDR2 SNTAGT. CDR3 amino acids: CASTPVVERVSHNEQFF. The CDR3 DNA follows: TGTGCCAGTACTCCCGTTGTGGAGCGGGTCTCCCACAATGAGCAGTTCTTC.

The chain couples TRBV12-5 to TRBJ2-3; D is unclear. Trimming pared 1 base from V and 3 bases from J, leaving 11 bases between. CDR1 and CDR2 (germline): LGHNT, FRNRAP. The length of the CDR3 is 15 residues. The chain's CDR3 is CASGLDGVRTDTQYF. CDR3 DNA sequence: TGTGCTAGTGGTTTGGACGGCGTTAGGACAGATACGCAGTATTTT.

The chain uses TRBV10-3 and TRBJ1-2; D call uncertain. This CDR3 contains 12 residues. Trimming shortened V by 0 bases and J by 5 bases, and 4 bases separated the two germline ends. CDR1 and CDR2 from the germline V gene are ENHRY and SYGVKD. CDR3 loop: CAISESLYGYTF. The CDR3 nucleotides are TGTGCCATCAGTGAGTCTCTGTATGGCTACACCTTC.

The chain joins TRBV10-3 to TRBJ2-7, with D tentatively TRBD1 or TRBD2 (5 bases each). The germline V gene has CDR1 ENHRY and CDR2 SYGVKD. This CDR3 spans 14 amino acids. The CDR3 coding sequence is TGTTCACAATCAGAGGGACCTCCCTCCTACGAGCAGTACTTC. As protein: CSQSEGPPSYEQYF.

The chain has TRBV9 and TRBJ2-2; D possibly uses TRBD1 or TRBD2 (5 bases each). V was shortened by 4 bases and J by 3 bases, with 19 bases between the two germline ends. This CDR3 has 17 amino acids. The germline CDR1 and CDR2 sequences are SGDLS and YYNGEE. This CDR3 is CASSRGAVGLDTGELFF. The CDR3 bases are TGTGCCAGCAGCAGGGGAGCGGTGGGGCTCGACACCGGGGAGCTGTTTTTT.

This rearrangement joins TRBV5-4 to TRBJ2-5; tentatively, D is TRBD1 (6 bases). Between the trimmed V and J ends, which lost 5 bases and 7 bases, there was a span of 18 bases. The CDR3 extends over 14 amino acids. From germline, CDR1 is SGHNT and CDR2 YYREEE (reference sequence). The CDR3 bases are TGTGCCAGCAGTTCACAGGGCGCCGGGATGACCCAGTACTTC. Amino acid sequence: CASSSQGAGMTQYF.

Only one count was recorded for this clone. The chain couples TRBV28 to TRBJ2-3, with 11 bases fitting TRBD2. Per the germline V gene, CDR1 is MDHEN and CDR2 is SYDVKM. The junction had 12 bases not matched to a gene; V was cut back by 7 bases and J by 0 bases. The CDR3 has 18 residues. The CDR3 region has the DNA TGTGCCAGCATTTCAGGGGCTCTAGCGGGGGGTAGCACAGATACGCAGTATTTT. Protein: CASISGALAGGSTDTQYF.

The rearrangement uses TRBV5-1 and TRBJ1-2; TRBD1 might be the D (5 bases). The V end was cut by 4 bases, the J end by 7 bases, with 20 bases between. CDR3 length equals 15 residues. Germline V gene data show CDR1 as SGHRS and CDR2 as YFSETQ. The CDR3 is CASSSYQGDAIGYTF. Here the CDR3 DNA reads TGCGCCAGCAGCAGTTACCAGGGCGATGCTATTGGCTACACCTTC.

CDR3 sequence: CASSYEETQYF. As DNA, the CDR3 is TGTGCCAGCAGCTACGAAGAGACCCAGTACTTC. The chain carries TRBV7-8 and TRBJ2-5; unclear D gene. The CDR3 spans 11 residues. Germline CDR1 and CDR2: SGHVS and FQNEAQ. Trimming shortened V by 4 bases and J by 3 bases, and 3 bases separated the two germline ends. Full variable domain (outside the CDR3, taken from reference TRBV7-8 and TRBJ2-5): GAGVSQSPRYKVAKRGQDVALRCDPISGHVSLFWYQQALGQGPEFLTYFQNEAQLDKSGLPSDRFFAERPEGSVSTLKIQRTQQEDSAVYLCASSYEETQYFGPGTRLLVL.

In its sample, this clone was seen once. A junction end diverges from the germline sequence, so it may reflect a read error. This rearrangement joins TRBV6-1 to TRBJ2-3, with 10 bases identical to TRBD2. The CDR3 loop spans 16 amino acids. Germline-derived CDR1 and CDR2 are MNHNS and SASEGT. CDR3 region: CAISEPGTSVPDTQYF. The CDR3 bases are TGTGCCATCAGTGAGCCAGGGACTAGCGTCCCAGATACGCAGTATTTT.

The chain is built from TRBV5-6 and TRBJ2-3; D unclear. Germline V gives CDR1 SGHDT, CDR2 YYEEEE. V was pared by 4 bases and J by 3 bases, with 9 bases between. The CDR3 has 13 residues. CDR3 loop: CASSRVATDTQYF. In DNA, the CDR3 is TGTGCCAGCAGCCGGGTGGCAACAGATACGCAGTATTTT.

J is TRBJ2-7 and V is TRBV18, with TRBD2 matching over 11 bases. Germline V CDR1 and CDR2: KGHSH, LQKENI. This CDR3 spans 15 amino acids. V was pared by 0 bases and J by 5 bases, with 3 bases of the junction left unmatched. This chain's CDR3 is CASSPPGTSGNEQYF. The CDR3 DNA reads as TGTGCCAGCTCACCACCGGGGACTAGCGGAAACGAGCAGTACTTC. Filled out from reference TRBV18 and TRBJ2-7, the complete variable domain reads NAGVMQNPRHLVRRRGQEARLRCSPMKGHSHVYWYRQLPEEGLKFMVYLQKENIIDESGMPKERFSAEFPKEGPSILRIQQVVRGDSAAYFCASSPPGTSGNEQYFGPGTRLTVT.

This chain uses TRBV5-1 with TRBJ2-5, with a possible D match to TRBD2 (6 bases). The CDR3 covers 15 residues. V was clipped by 1 base and J by 2 bases, with 12 bases between them. Germline CDR1 reads SGHRS; CDR2 reads YFSETQ. The CDR3 DNA reads as TGCGCCAGCAGCTTGTGGGGGGACGGTCAAGAGACCCAGTACTTC. Encoded protein: CASSLWGDGQETQYF.

This chain uses TRBV12-5 with TRBJ2-1, with a weak D call TRBD2 (6 bases). This CDR3 is 14 amino acids long. CDR1 is LGHNT, CDR2 FRNRAP, per germline. Deletions cut 1 base from V and 5 bases from J, with 9 bases between. The CDR3 region is CASGLGLVDNEQFF. The CDR3 DNA reads TGTGCTAGTGGTTTGGGACTAGTCGACAATGAGCAGTTCTTC.

Regarding this clone: Other DNA variants within this sample encode the same CDR3. V usage is TRBV27 and J usage is TRBJ1-2; perhaps TRBD1 as D (6 bases). The CDR3 totals 13 residues. Trimming pared 7 bases from V and 2 bases from J, leaving 11 bases between. Per germline, CDR1 MNHEY and CDR2 SMNVEV (reference sequence). CDR3 sequence (DNA): TGTGCCAGCACCGCCGACAGGAACTATGGCTACACCTTC. Its translation: CASTADRNYGYTF.

This sequence joins TRBV5-6 and TRBJ1-1; maybe TRBD1 (5 bases). This CDR3 region has 15 residues. Trimming removed 0 bases from V and 10 bases from J, with 19 bases in between. Germline CDR1 SGHDT, CDR2 YYEEEE. DNA for the CDR3: TGTGCCAGCAGCTTGGGGCCCCAAGGCAGGGTGGGAGCTTTCTTT. Its protein product is CASSLGPQGRVGAFF.

This clone has a handful of counts. The chain carries TRBV7-2 and TRBJ1-5; the D is unclear. Germline CDR1 is SGHTA and CDR2 is FQGNSA. V lost 1 base and J lost 9, with 13 bases in between. The CDR3 has 14 amino acids. Here the CDR3 reads CASSLDNGGRPQHF. In DNA form, the CDR3 reads TGTGCCAGCAGCTTAGATAACGGTGGGAGGCCCCAGCATTTT.

V gene TRBV5-1 combines with J gene TRBJ2-1; 7 nucleotides agree with TRBD1. The CDR3 contains 16 residues. The germline gives CDR1 SGHRS, CDR2 YFSETQ. V was pared by 4 bases and J by 9 bases, with 16 bases of the junction left unmatched. The CDR3 is CASSTGQTTDKGEQFF. As DNA, the CDR3 is TGCGCCAGCAGCACGGGACAGACGACCGATAAGGGTGAGCAGTTCTTC.

V gene TRBV2 combines with J gene TRBJ2-2; D gene ambiguous. The V end was cut by 1 base, the J end by 7 bases, with 10 bases between. The CDR3 contains 14 residues. From germline, CDR1 is SNHLY and CDR2 FYNNEI. The CDR3 DNA sequence: TGTGCCAGCAGTGAAGATTTCCCAGGCGGGGAGCTGTTTTTT. Translation gives CASSEDFPGGELFF.

This chain links TRBV11-2 with TRBJ2-3; TRBD1 is a possible D gene (5 bases). V shed 5 bases and J shed 6 bases, with 18 bases lying between them. The V gene's germline CDR1 is SGHAT and CDR2 FQNNGV. CDR3 size: 15 residues. The CDR3 loop reads CASSPFWTPGDTQYF. As DNA, the CDR3 is TGTGCCAGCAGCCCCTTCTGGACACCCGGGGATACGCAGTATTTT. Full variable domain (remainder filled in from reference TRBV11-2 and TRBJ2-3): EAGVAQSPRYKIIEKRQSVAFWCNPISGHATLYWYQQILGQGPKLLIQFQNNGVVDDSQLPKDRFSAERLKGVDSTLKIQPAKLEDSAVYLCASSPFWTPGDTQYFGPGTRLTVL.

The V gene is TRBV29-1, the J gene TRBJ2-7; D possibly corresponds to TRBD2 (5 bases). In germline, CDR1 is SQVTM, CDR2 ANQGSEA. The CDR3 runs 12 residues. Trimming removed 7 bases from V and 9 bases from J, with 19 bases in between. The CDR3 nucleotides read TGCAGCGCTAAAATTCAGGAGGCGGGGCAGTACTTC. Protein sequence: CSAKIQEAGQYF.

The V call is TRBV7-2, the J call TRBJ1-2, with D possibly matching TRBD1 (5 bases). This CDR3 has 16 amino acids. V was pared by 5 bases and J by 3 bases, with 19 bases between. The germline CDR1 and CDR2 sequences are SGHTA and FQGNSA. The CDR3 coding sequence is TGTGCCAGCAGCCTCCCTGGGGCGCATGAAGACTATGGCTACACCTTC. Translating gives CASSLPGAHEDYGYTF. The variable domain in full, with the rest retrieved from reference TRBV7-2 and TRBJ1-2, is GAGVSQSPSNKVTEKGKDVELRCDPISGHTALYWYRQSLGQGLEFLIYFQGNSAPDKSGLPSDRFSAERTGGSVSTLTIQRTQQEDSAVYLCASSLPGAHEDYGYTFGSGTRLTVV.